Described below is a single TCR beta chain sequence and its context. Its specificity is not known. The study drew its donors from healthy HIV-negative adults without recent acute infections or vaccinations. Into CD45RA+ naive and CD45RA-negative memory subsets, the CD4+ cells were split. The data belong to a study of shared clonotypes between healthy human individuals. The ends lost 0 bases at V and 0 bases at J; junction bases unmatched: 4. The CDR3 has 16 residues. Germline CDR1 is SGHRS and CDR2 is YFSETQ. Per sorted-subset replicate PCR, input was about 180 ng DNA, representing tens of thousands of T cell genomes. Repertoires were generated with immunoSEQ multiplex PCR, while TCRdb's copy carries only in-frame clones and drops some. The data contain about a million clones, approximately 80% of them singletons. The study, taken as a whole, reports: Larger richness was generally estimated for naive than memory subsets.

The chain recombines TRBV5-1 with TRBJ2-3, with 7 bases identical to TRBD2. Input material: memory CD4+ T cells from PBMCs. Stated subset: CD45RA-negative fraction. The sequence was collected from a man younger than 35 in good health. Some clones in this sample may be carry-over from other donors' samples. The CDR3: CASSLGAGSSTDTQYF. The CDR3, as DNA: TGCGCCAGCAGCTTGGGAGCGGGGTCTAGCACAGATACGCAGTATTTT.